This T cell receptor (beta chain) was observed in a study of regulatory T cells in long-lasting Graves disease. Study-level background: Over 5 years on antithyroid drugs plus positive TSH receptor antibodies marked Graves' disease as persistent. Whole-study results and caveats: Only a small sample size was used, which may have cut accuracy. Gene preferences differed: TRBV28, TRBJ1-2, TRBJ2-5 in persistent cases.

Researchers made TCR beta libraries by using iRepertoire HTBI primers and running Arm-PCR on CDR3 regions. One entry per CDR3 protein, called by TCRdb with MiXCR from the multiplex PCR reads. The table includes some 450,000 distinct CDR3 sequences, roughly a quarter detected once. Regarding this clonotype: No antigen is known for it.

Time point meaning: persistent/refractory GD, antithyroid drugs over 5 years with positive TRAb. The authors made the TCR library using RNA they extracted from PBMCs. This CDR3 spans 12 amino acids. V shed 4 bases, J shed 8 bases, and the junction held 5 bases outside the gene matches. Germline V gene lookup returns CDR1 SGHTA and CDR2 FQGTGA. The sequenced sample was peripheral blood mononuclear cells (PBMCs), obtained when the disease was refractory, from a patient treated with antithyroid drugs. The chain couples TRBV7-3 to TRBJ2-7; 7 nucleotides align to TRBD2. The sequence was collected from a female donor with Graves disease. The CDR3 loop is CASSSSGGKQYF. The CDR3 DNA reads as TGTGCCAGCAGCTCTAGCGGTGGGAAGCAGTACTTC. Full variable domain (rest looked up from reference TRBV7-3 and TRBJ2-7): GAGVSQTPSNKVTEKGKYVELRCDPISGHTALYWYRQSLGQGPEFLIYFQGTGAADDSGLPNDRFFAVRPEGSVSTLKIQRTERGDSAVYLCASSSSGGKQYFGPGTRLTVT.